This TCR beta chain was sequenced for a study of blood T cell repertoires in COVID-19. Study overall: T cells, B-cell-depleted T cells, or PBMCs provided the cDNA or gDNA that served as material.

Study processing details: Amplification of reference gene primers provided the estimated nucleated cell counts. TCRdb's table, derived via immunoSEQ multiplex PCR, lists solely in-frame clones and lacks some. The D gene and trimming were derived from the DNA, and the V and J assignments and clone size from that table. The sample has roughly 200,000 clones; 88% are singletons. The CDR3 contains 17 residues. Per the germline V gene, CDR1 is LNHDA and CDR2 is SQIVND (reference sequence). Between the trimmed V and J ends, which lost 3 bases and 3 bases, there was a span of 20 bases. The sample taken for sequencing was peripheral blood. The sequence came from a middle-aged woman who had recovered from COVID-19. The genes are TRBV19 and TRBJ1-1; no clear D gene. The CDR3 region is CASSMSLTRLGYTEAFF. CDR3 bases: TGTGCCAGTAGTATGTCCCTCACACGTCTCGGGTACACTGAAGCTTTCTTT.